The 20 T cell receptor beta chains below were found in one sample sequenced in a study of cytomegalovirus exposure and HLA in healthy donors. The primer mix had 60 Vbeta and 13 Jbeta primers. Using immunoSEQ multiplex PCR, the repertoire was profiled, and TCRdb retains in-frame clones only, with some absent. This table has roughly 100,000 clones, about three quarters appearing once. Sequenced: PBMCs. The receptors here all came from a man aged 30 to 45 in good health and CMV-seropositive.

The genes are TRBV6-5 and TRBJ1-5; D perhaps matches TRBD1 (5 bases). Trimming cost V 5 bases and J 3 bases, with 11 bases left between them. This CDR3 region has 14 residues. Looked up from germline, CDR1 is MNHEY and CDR2 is SVGAGI. The CDR3 DNA sequence: TGTGCCAGCAGTCCACGGGGGACCAATCAGCCCCAGCATTTT. This codes for CASSPRGTNQPQHF.

This sequence joins TRBV5-6 and TRBJ2-1; 7 nucleotides align to TRBD1. Germline assignment: CDR1 SGHDT and CDR2 YYEEEE. The CDR3 length is 15 residues. Trimming at V came to 6 bases and at J to 5 bases, leaving 11 bases not matched to a gene. The CDR3 nucleotides read TGTGCCAGCAAGGGGGCTTTGAGGGGGAACAATGAGCAGTTCTTC. It yields the protein CASKGALRGNNEQFF.

As to this clone: A far larger clone is only one base removed, so a read error is likely. This CDR3 is also generated by other DNA sequences in the sample. The CDR3 region is CASNRDRGTTGTQYF. The DNA of the CDR3 is TGTGCCAGCAATCGGGATAGGGGGACAACGGGTACCCAGTACTTC. The genes are TRBV9 and TRBJ2-5, with D perhaps matching TRBD1 (6 bases). Germline V gene sequence: CDR1 SGDLS, CDR2 YYNGEE. This CDR3 is built from 15 residues. V lost 6 bases and J 8 bases, leaving 23 bases between the germline ends.

The chain combines TRBV9 with TRBJ1-3; D uncertain. V was clipped by 3 bases and J by 0 bases, with 4 bases between them. The germline CDR1 and CDR2 sequences are SGDLS and YYNGEE. The length of the CDR3 is 13 residues. This CDR3 is CASSEPSGNTIYF. In nucleotides, the CDR3 is TGTGCCAGCAGCGAGCCCTCTGGAAACACCATATATTTT. The full variable domain, completed using reference TRBV9 and TRBJ1-3, is DSGVTQTPKHLITATGQRVTLRCSPRSGDLSVYWYQQSLDQGLQFLIQYYNGEERAKGNILERFSAQQFPDLHSELNLSSLELGDSALYFCASSEPSGNTIYFGEGSWLTVV.

This sequence joins TRBV10-3 and TRBJ1-1; 7 positions match TRBD1. The J segment lost 6 bases and the V segment lost 4 bases, leaving 14 bases of the junction unmatched. The CDR3 is 16 amino acids. Germline values: CDR1 ENHRY, CDR2 SYGVKD. This chain's CDR3 is CAISGTTGPRSAEAFF. The DNA of the CDR3 is TGTGCCATCAGTGGGACGACAGGGCCCAGAAGTGCTGAAGCTTTCTTT.

This chain uses TRBV11-1 with TRBJ2-1, with D unclear. Trimming took off 5 bases at V and 5 bases at J, with 4 bases between the two ends. Germline CDR1 SGHAT, CDR2 FQDESV (reference sequence). CDR3 length: 11 amino acids. In nucleotides, the CDR3 is TGTGCCAGCAGCCTTGACAATGAGCAGTTCTTC. Its protein is CASSLDNEQFF. The variable domain in full, with the rest retrieved from reference TRBV11-1 and TRBJ2-1, is EAEVAQSPRYKITEKSQAVAFWCDPISGHATLYWYRQILGQGPELLVQFQDESVVDDSQLPKDRFSAERLKGVDSTLKIQPAELGDSAMYLCASSLDNEQFFGPGTRLTVL.

The chain couples TRBV6-1 to TRBJ2-2; 11 bases map to TRBD2. After removal of 6 bases from V and 4 bases from J, the junction contained 1 base not matched to a gene. This CDR3 region has 14 residues. The germline CDR1 and CDR2 sequences are MNHNS and SASEGT. In DNA, the CDR3 is TGTGCCAGCAGACTAGCGGGAGTCACCGGGGAGCTGTTTTTT. Translating gives CASRLAGVTGELFF.

The J gene is TRBJ1-1, the V gene TRBV2; D ambiguous. This CDR3 is built from 11 residues. CDR1 SNHLY and CDR2 FYNNEI come from the germline V gene. V was pared by 7 bases and J by 0 bases, with 3 bases between. The DNA of the CDR3 is TGTGCCAGCATATTGAACACTGAAGCTTTCTTT. Encoded protein: CASILNTEAFF.

This clone occurred a few times. This chain uses TRBV7-9 with TRBJ1-3; D unresolved. The germline gives CDR1 SEHNR, CDR2 FQNEAQ (reference sequence). This CDR3 spans 18 amino acids. The V end lost 3 bases, the J end lost 3 bases, and 21 bases lay between the germline ends. Here the CDR3 reads CASSFPKTKSAGGNTIYF. CDR3 sequence (DNA): TGTGCCAGCAGCTTCCCTAAAACCAAGTCCGCCGGTGGAAACACCATATATTTT.

The rearrangement links TRBV5-1 to TRBJ2-1; TRBD1 matches at 9 bases. The CDR3 covers 17 residues. Germline lookup yields CDR1 SGHRS and CDR2 YFSETQ. The trim removed 3 bases at V and 4 bases at J, leaving 11 bases unmatched. The CDR3 bases are TGCGCCAGCAGCTCCAAAACAGGGGGCGATGGATACAATGAGCAGTTCTTC. Translating gives CASSSKTGGDGYNEQFF.

CDR3 region: CASSPSGQGAYSNQPQHF. The CDR3 DNA reads as TGTGCCAGCAGCCCATCGGGACAGGGGGCTTATAGCAATCAGCCCCAGCATTTT. The J gene is TRBJ1-5, the V gene TRBV4-2, with 12 nucleotides matching TRBD1. V shed 4 bases, J shed 0 bases, and the junction held 7 bases outside the gene matches. From germline, CDR1 is LGHNA and CDR2 YNFKEQ. The CDR3 is 18 residues long.

The chain is built from TRBV28 and TRBJ2-3, with D perhaps matching TRBD1 (6 bases). The V and J ends lost 2 bases and 5 bases respectively, with 17 bases between them. The germline CDR1 and CDR2 sequences are MDHEN and SYDVKM. The CDR3 spans 16 residues. The CDR3 spells CASSLLGALGEDTQYF. CDR3 DNA: TGTGCCAGCAGTTTACTGGGGGCGCTGGGGGAAGATACGCAGTATTTT. The whole variable domain, remainder taken from reference TRBV28 and TRBJ2-3, is DVKVTQSSRYLVKRTGEKVFLECVQDMDHENMFWYRQDPGLGLRLIYFSYDVKMKEKGDIPEGYSVSREKKERFSLILESASTNQTSMYLCASSLLGALGEDTQYFGPGTRLTVL.

Only a few counts were recorded for this clone. The V call is TRBV27, the J call TRBJ2-1; 8 bases are a match to TRBD2. This CDR3 is 12 amino acids long. Germline V lookup: CDR1 MNHEY, CDR2 SMNVEV (reference sequence). Trimming at V came to 7 bases and at J to 7 bases, leaving 3 bases not matched to a gene. CDR3 amino acids: CASTTSGNEQFF. CDR3 sequence (DNA): TGTGCCAGCACTACTAGCGGTAATGAGCAGTTCTTC.

In its sample, this clone was seen a few times. V usage is TRBV4-1 and J usage is TRBJ1-1; no firm D call. Germline V CDR1 and CDR2: MGHRA, YSYEKL. V lost 0 bases to trimming and J lost 5 bases, with 10 bases between them. There are 14 residues in the CDR3. CDR3 coding DNA: TGCGCCAGCAGCCAAGATTTTCGGGGAACTGAAGCTTTCTTT. This encodes CASSQDFRGTEAFF.

This clone was detected once. The chain uses TRBV14 and TRBJ2-7, with a weak D call TRBD1 (5 bases). The V gene's germline CDR1 is SGHDN and CDR2 FVKESK. This CDR3 is built from 13 residues. Trimming took 5 bases from V and 13 from J, leaving 21 bases between them. DNA of the CDR3: TGTGCCAGCAGCTTTCATACTTCCCTGGGGCCCTACTTC. Translating it yields CASSFHTSLGPYF.

This chain links TRBV16 with TRBJ1-2; D remains unclear. Germline V gene sequence: CDR1 KGHSY, CDR2 FQNENV. The CDR3 contains 14 residues. V lost 5 bases, J lost 6 bases, and 16 bases lay in between. In DNA, the CDR3 is TGTGCCAGCAGCGAAAGGGTGGTGGGAGATGGCTACACCTTC. Translated, it gives CASSERVVGDGYTF.

The sample holds many counts of this clone. The chain is built from TRBV5-1 and TRBJ2-7; TRBD1 might be the D (6 bases). In germline, CDR1 is SGHRS, CDR2 YFSETQ. The V gene lost 1 base and the J gene lost 6 bases, with 17 bases spanning the gap. The CDR3 totals 15 residues. The CDR3 region is CASSLLQGSSTEQYF. The CDR3 DNA reads as TGCGCCAGCAGCTTGCTACAGGGCTCATCTACCGAGCAGTACTTC.

The V and J genes are TRBV19 and TRBJ2-5, with 8 positions matching TRBD2. Unmatched junction bases numbered 15, after V lost 5 bases and J lost 4 bases. The CDR3 has 17 residues. Germline V gene lookup returns CDR1 LNHDA and CDR2 SQIVND (reference sequence). CDR3 in amino acids: CASSSAPAIAGRETQYF. The DNA of the CDR3 is TGTGCCAGTAGTTCCGCGCCGGCGATAGCGGGAAGAGAGACCCAGTACTTC. Based on the CDR3 plus reference TRBV19 and TRBJ2-5, the full variable domain is DGGITQSPKYLFRKEGQNVTLSCEQNLNHDAMYWYRQDPGQGLRLIYYSQIVNDFQKGDIAEGYSVSREKKESFPLTVTSAQKNPTAFYLCASSSAPAIAGRETQYFGPGTRLLVL.

V gene TRBV9 combines with J gene TRBJ2-1; the match to TRBD1 covers 7 bases. CDR1 and CDR2 from the germline V gene are SGDLS and YYNGEE. The junction had 9 bases not matched to a gene; V was cut back by 3 bases and J by 9 bases. The CDR3 extends over 14 amino acids. Here the CDR3 reads CASSGLYRDSEQFF. The CDR3 DNA sequence: TGTGCCAGCAGCGGATTATACAGGGACAGTGAGCAGTTCTTC.

This clone showed up just a few times. The chain uses TRBV5-1 and TRBJ1-2; 7 positions agree with TRBD1. The germline CDR1 and CDR2 sequences are SGHRS and YFSETQ. V lost 0 bases to trimming and J lost 2 bases; unmatched junction nucleotides: 10. The CDR3 loop spans 17 amino acids. CDR3 protein: CASSLAAGTASNYGYTF. DNA of the CDR3: TGCGCCAGCAGCTTGGCCGCCGGGACAGCTTCAAACTATGGCTACACCTTC.